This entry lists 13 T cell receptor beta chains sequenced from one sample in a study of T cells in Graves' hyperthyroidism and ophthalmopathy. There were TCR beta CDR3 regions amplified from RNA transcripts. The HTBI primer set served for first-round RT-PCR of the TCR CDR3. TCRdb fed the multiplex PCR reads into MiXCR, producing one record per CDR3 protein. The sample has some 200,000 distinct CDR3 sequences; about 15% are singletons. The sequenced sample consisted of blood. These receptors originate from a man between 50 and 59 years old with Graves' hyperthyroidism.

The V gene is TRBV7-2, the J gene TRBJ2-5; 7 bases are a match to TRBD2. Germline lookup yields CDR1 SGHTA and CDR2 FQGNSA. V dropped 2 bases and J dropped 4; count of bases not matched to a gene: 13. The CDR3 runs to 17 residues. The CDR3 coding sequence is TGTGCCAGCAGCTTACCAGTTGGGGGGAGGGCCGTAGAGACCCAGTACTTC. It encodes CASSLPVGGRAVETQYF.

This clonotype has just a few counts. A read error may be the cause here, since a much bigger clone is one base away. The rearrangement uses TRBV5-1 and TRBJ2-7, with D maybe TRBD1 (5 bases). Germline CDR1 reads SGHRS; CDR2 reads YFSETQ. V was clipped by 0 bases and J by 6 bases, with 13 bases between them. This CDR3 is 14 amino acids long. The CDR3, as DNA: TGCGCCAGCAGCTTGGAACAGGTCTCTTGCGAGCAGTACTTC. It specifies CASSLEQVSCEQYF.

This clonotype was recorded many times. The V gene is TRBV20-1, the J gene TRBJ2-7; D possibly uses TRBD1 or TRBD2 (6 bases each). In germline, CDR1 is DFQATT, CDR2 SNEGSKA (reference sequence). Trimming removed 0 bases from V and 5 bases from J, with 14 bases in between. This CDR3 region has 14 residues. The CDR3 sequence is CSARDIGGINEQYF. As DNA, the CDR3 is TGCAGTGCTAGAGATATAGGGGGGATCAACGAGCAGTACTTC.

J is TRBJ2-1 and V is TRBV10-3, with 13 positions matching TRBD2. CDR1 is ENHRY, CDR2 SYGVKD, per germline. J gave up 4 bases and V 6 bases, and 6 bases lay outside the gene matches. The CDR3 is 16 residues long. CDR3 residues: CAISPGTSGAYNEQFF. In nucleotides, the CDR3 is TGTGCCATCAGCCCCGGGACTAGCGGGGCTTACAATGAGCAGTTCTTC.

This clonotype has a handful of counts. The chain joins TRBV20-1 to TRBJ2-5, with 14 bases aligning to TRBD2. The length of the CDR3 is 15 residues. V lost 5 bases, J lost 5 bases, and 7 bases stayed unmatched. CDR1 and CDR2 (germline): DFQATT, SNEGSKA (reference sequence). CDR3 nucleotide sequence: TGCAGTGCTGTCGGGACTAGCGGGAGCGGGGAGACCCAGTACTTC. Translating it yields CSAVGTSGSGETQYF.

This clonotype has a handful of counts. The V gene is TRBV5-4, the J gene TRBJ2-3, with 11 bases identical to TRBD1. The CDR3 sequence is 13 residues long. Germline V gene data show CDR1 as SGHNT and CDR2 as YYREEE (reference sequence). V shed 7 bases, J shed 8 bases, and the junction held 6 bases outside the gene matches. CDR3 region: CASGGQGATTQYF. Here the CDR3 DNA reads TGTGCCAGCGGTGGACAGGGGGCGACTACGCAGTATTTT.

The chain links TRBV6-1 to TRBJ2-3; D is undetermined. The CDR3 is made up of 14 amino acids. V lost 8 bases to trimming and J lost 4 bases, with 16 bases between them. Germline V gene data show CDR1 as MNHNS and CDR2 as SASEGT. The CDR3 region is CASGRTHGADTQYF. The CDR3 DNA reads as TGTGCCAGCGGGCGAACGCATGGAGCAGATACGCAGTATTTT.

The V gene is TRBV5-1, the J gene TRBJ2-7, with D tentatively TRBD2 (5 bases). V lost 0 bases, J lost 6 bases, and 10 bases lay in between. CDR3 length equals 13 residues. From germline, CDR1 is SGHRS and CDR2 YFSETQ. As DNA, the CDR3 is TGCGCCAGCAGCTTGGCCGAGGACTCCGAGCAGTACTTC. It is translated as CASSLAEDSEQYF.

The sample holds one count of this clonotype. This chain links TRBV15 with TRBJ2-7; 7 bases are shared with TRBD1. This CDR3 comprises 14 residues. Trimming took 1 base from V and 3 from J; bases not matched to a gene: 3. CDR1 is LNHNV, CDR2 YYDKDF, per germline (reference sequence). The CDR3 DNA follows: TGTGCCACCAGCAGAGCCGGGACAGACTACGAGCAGTACTTC. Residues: CATSRAGTDYEQYF.

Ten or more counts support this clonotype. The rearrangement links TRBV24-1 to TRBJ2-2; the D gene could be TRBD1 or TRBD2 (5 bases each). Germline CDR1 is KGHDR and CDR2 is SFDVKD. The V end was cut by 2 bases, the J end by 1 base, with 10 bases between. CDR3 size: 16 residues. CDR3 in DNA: TGTGCCACCAGTGATTCGGGGCGAGGGAACACCGGGGAGCTGTTTTTT. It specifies CATSDSGRGNTGELFF.

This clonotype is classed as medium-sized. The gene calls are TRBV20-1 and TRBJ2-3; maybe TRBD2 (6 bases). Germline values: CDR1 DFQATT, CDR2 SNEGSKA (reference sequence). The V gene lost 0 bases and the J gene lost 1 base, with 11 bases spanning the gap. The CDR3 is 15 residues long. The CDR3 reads CSARDTGDGTDTQYF. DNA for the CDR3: TGCAGTGCTAGAGATACGGGAGACGGCACAGATACGCAGTATTTT.

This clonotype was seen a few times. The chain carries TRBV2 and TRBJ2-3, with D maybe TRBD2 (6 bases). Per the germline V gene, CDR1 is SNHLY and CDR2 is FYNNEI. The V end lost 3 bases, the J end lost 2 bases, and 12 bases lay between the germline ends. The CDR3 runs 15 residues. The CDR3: CASSDGSGYTDTQYF. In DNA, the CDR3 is TGTGCCAGCAGTGATGGTAGCGGATACACAGATACGCAGTATTTT.

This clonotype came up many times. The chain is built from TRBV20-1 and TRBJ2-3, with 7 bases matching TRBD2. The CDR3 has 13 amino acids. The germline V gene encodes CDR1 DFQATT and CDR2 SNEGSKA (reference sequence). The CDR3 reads CSALREEGDTQYF. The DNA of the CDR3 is TGCAGCGCCCTCCGGGAGGAGGGAGATACGCAGTATTTT.